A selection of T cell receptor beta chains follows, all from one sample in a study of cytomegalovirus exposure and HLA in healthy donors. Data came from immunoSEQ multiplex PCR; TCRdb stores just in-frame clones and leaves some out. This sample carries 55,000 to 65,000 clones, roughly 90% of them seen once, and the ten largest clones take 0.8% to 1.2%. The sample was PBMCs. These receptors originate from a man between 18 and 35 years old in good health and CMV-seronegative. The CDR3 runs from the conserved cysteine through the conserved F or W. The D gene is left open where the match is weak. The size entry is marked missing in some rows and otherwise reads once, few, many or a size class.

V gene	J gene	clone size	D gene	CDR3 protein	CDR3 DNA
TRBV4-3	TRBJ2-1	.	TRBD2	CASSQDFAGGYNEQFF	TGCGCCAGCAGCCAAGATTTTGCGGGAGGCTACAATGAGCAGTTCTTC
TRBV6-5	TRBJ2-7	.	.	CASSSPSAGTYEQYF	TGTGCCAGCAGTTCTCCGTCGGCAGGGACCTACGAGCAGTACTTC
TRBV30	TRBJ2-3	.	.	CAWSVGLTDTQYF	TGTGCCTGGAGTGTGGGCTTGACAGATACGCAGTATTTT
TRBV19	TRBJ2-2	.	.	CASKAEPVNTGELFF	TGTGCCAGTAAAGCGGAACCGGTAAACACCGGGGAGCTGTTTTTT
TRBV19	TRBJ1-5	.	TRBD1	CASSMGTGVGQPQHF	TGTGCCAGTAGTATGGGGACAGGGGTAGGGCAGCCCCAGCATTTT
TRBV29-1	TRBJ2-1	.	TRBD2	CSVARGSGLAYNEQFF	TGCAGCGTTGCGAGGGGGTCGGGACTAGCTTACAATGAGCAGTTCTTC
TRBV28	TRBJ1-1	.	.	CASSPVSGTEAFF	TGTGCCAGCTCTCCGGTTAGCGGCACTGAAGCTTTCTTT
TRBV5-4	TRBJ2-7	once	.	CASSLDSNGEQYF	TGTGCCAGCAGCTTGGATAGTAACGGGGAGCAGTACTTC
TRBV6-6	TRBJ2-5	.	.	CASSYSAGGETQYF	TGTGCCAGCAGTTACTCAGCGGGCGGAGAGACCCAGTACTTC
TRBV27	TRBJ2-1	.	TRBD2	CASSSGTSGRYYNEQFF	TGTGCCAGCTCGTCCGGGACTAGCGGGAGGTACTACAATGAGCAGTTCTTC
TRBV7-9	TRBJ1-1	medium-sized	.	CASSLVGTGDTEAFF	TGTGCCAGCAGCTTAGTTGGTACGGGGGACACTGAAGCTTTCTTT
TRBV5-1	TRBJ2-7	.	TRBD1	CASSLGDRDEQYF	TGCGCCAGCAGCTTGGGGGACAGGGACGAGCAGTACTTC
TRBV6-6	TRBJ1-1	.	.	CASDRAGRNTEAFF	TGTGCCAGCGACCGCGCGGGCAGGAACACTGAAGCTTTCTTT
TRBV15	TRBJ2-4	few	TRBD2	CATSRGVAGGLAKNIQYF	TGTGCCACCAGCAGAGGGGTAGCGGGAGGGCTGGCCAAAAACATTCAGTACTTC
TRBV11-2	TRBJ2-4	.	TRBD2	CASSRLAGKNIQYF	TGTGCCAGCAGCCGACTAGCGGGGAAAAACATTCAGTACTTC
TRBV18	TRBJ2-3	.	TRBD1	CASSPTGWTDTQYF	TGTGCCAGCTCACCGACAGGGTGGACAGATACGCAGTATTTT
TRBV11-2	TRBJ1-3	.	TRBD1	CASSLTETGDSGNTIYF	TGTGCCAGCAGCTTAACAGAAACAGGGGATTCAGGAAACACCATATATTTT